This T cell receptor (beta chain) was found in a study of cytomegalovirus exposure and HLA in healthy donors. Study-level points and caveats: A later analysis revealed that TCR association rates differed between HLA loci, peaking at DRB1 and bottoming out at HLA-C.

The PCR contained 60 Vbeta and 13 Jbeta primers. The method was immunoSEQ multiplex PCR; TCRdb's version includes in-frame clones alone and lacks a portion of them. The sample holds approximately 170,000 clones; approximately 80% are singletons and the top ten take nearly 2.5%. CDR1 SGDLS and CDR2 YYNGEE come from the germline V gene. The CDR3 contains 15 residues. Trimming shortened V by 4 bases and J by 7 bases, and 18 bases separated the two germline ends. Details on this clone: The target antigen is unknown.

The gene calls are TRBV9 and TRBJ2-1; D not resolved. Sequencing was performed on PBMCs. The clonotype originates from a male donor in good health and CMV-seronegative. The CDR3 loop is CASSPESPRWNEQFF. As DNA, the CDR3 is TGTGCCAGCAGCCCGGAGTCCCCGAGGTGGAATGAGCAGTTCTTC.